This T cell receptor beta chain originates from a study of PD-1 blockade in classical Hodgkin lymphoma. Assay used: immunoSEQ multiplex PCR; TCRdb lists only in-frame clones, some missing. The data show roughly 60,000 clones, 70% to 90% seen once. Germline CDR1 SEHNR, CDR2 FQNEAQ (reference sequence). The CDR3 consists of 16 residues. Trimming took off 1 base at V and 6 bases at J, with 16 bases between the two ends. Regarding the study as a whole: Partial responders and progressors had significantly lower baseline TCR diversity.

Notes on this clone: Its antigen is unidentified.

All patients relapsed after autologous stem cell transplantation, and brentuximab vedotin exposure varied. Best responses fell into complete response, partial response or progressive disease. This clonotype was sampled from a human donor with classical Hodgkin lymphoma. The chain recombines TRBV7-9 with TRBJ2-1; a weak D match, TRBD1 (5 bases). This specimen consisted of peripheral blood mononuclear cells (PBMCs), obtained before the second cycle of nivolumab. This chain's CDR3 is CASSLVPQGGANEQFF. CDR3 coding DNA: TGTGCCAGCAGCTTAGTTCCCCAGGGTGGGGCCAATGAGCAGTTCTTC.